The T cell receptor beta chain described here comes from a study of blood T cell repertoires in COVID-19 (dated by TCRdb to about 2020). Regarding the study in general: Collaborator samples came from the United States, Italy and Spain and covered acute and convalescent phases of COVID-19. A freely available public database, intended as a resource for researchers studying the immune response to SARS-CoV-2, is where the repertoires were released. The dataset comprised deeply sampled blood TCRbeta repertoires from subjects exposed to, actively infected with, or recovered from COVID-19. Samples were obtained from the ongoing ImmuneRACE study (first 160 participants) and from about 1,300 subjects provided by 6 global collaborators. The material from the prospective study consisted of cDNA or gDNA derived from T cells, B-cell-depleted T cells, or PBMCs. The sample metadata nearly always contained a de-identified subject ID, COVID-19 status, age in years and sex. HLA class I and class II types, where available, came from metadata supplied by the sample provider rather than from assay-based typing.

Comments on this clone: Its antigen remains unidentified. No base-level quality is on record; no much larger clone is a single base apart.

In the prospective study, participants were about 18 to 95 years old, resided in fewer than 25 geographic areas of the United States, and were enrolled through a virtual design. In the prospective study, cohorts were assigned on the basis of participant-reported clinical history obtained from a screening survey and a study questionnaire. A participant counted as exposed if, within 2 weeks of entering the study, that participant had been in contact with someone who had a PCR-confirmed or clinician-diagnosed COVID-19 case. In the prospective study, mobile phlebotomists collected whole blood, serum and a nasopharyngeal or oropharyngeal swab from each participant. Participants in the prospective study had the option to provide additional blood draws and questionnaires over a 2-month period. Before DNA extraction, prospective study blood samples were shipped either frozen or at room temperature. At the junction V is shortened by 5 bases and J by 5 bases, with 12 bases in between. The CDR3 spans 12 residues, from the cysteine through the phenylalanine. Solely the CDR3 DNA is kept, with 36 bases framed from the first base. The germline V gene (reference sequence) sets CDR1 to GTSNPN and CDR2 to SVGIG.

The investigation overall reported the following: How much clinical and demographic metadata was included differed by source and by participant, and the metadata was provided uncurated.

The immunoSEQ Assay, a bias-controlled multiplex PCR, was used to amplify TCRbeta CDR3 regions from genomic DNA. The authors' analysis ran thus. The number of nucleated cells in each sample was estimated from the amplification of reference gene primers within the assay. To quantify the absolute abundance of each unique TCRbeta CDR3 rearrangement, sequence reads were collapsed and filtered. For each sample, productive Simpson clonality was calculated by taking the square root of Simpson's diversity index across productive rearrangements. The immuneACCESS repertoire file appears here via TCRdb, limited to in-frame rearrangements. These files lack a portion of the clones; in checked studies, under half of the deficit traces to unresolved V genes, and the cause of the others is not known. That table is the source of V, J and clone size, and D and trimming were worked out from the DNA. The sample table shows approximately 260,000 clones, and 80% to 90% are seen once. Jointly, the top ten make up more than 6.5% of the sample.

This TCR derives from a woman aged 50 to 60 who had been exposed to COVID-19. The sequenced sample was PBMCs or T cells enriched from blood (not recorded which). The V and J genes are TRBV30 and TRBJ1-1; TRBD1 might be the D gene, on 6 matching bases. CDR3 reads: CAWGGGGTEAFF. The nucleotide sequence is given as TGTGCCTGGGGGGGAGGGGGAACTGAAGCTTTCTTT.